This T cell receptor (beta chain) was captured by sequencing in a study of shared clonotypes between healthy human individuals. Regarding this clone: Its matching antigen is unknown.

All donors qualified as healthy HIV-negative adults and had experienced no recent acute infections or vaccinations. The CDR3 spans 12 residues. Trimming took 8 bases from V and 9 from J, leaving 14 bases between them. Germline-derived CDR1 and CDR2 are MDHEN and SYDVKM. Data came from immunoSEQ multiplex PCR; TCRdb stores just in-frame clones and leaves some out. The sample records 2.5 million or so clones, around 90% being singletons. Study findings and constraints: Estimated clonotype richness was generally higher in naive than memory subsets.

The V gene is TRBV28, the J gene TRBJ1-5; D remains unclear. This receptor was identified in a man aged 18 to 30 in good health. The sample comprised naive CD4+ T cells sorted from blood. As to subset: CD45RA+ positively selected. CDR3 sequence reads: CASRSSAGPQHF. The CDR3 DNA reads as TGTGCCAGCCGAAGTTCCGCGGGGCCCCAGCATTTT.